These T cell receptor beta chains were read from a single sample in a study of blood T cell repertoires in COVID-19. This table comes from immunoSEQ multiplex PCR, and its TCRdb copy is limited to in-frame clones, with some not included. The sample contains around 150,000 clones, over 60% of which appear only once. Sequencing was performed on peripheral blood. Receptor source: a woman older than 75 with acute or convalescent COVID-19. Each CDR3 is given with its conserved first and last residue. The D gene is left open where the match is weak. The size field is filled for only some rows; it gives once, few, many or a size class.

v_gene: TRBV3-1/TRBV3-2; d_gene: TRBD1; abundance: few; j_gene: TRBJ1-6; CDR3aa: CASSPGQMDSPLHF; CDR3nt: TGTGCCAGCAGCCCGGGACAGATGGATTCACCCCTCCACTTT
v_gene: TRBV7-9; d_gene: TRBD2; abundance: -; j_gene: TRBJ2-1; CDR3aa: CASSSSGRPYNEQFF; CDR3nt: TGTGCCAGCAGTTCCAGCGGGAGACCCTACAATGAGCAGTTCTTC
v_gene: TRBV6-6; d_gene: TRBD2; abundance: -; j_gene: TRBJ2-7; CDR3aa: CASSPLRVAGGRGGEQYF; CDR3nt: TGTGCCAGCAGTCCCCTGAGGGTAGCGGGGGGGCGAGGAGGCGAGCAGTACTTC
v_gene: TRBV7-9; d_gene: -; abundance: -; j_gene: TRBJ1-3; CDR3aa: CASSLGASSGNTIYF; CDR3nt: TGTGCCAGCAGCTTGGGGGCGAGCTCTGGAAACACCATATATTTT
v_gene: TRBV5-1; d_gene: -; abundance: -; j_gene: TRBJ1-3; CDR3aa: CASSLEGVGNTIYF; CDR3nt: TGCGCCAGCAGCTTGGAAGGGGTGGGAAACACCATATATTTT
v_gene: TRBV30; d_gene: TRBD1; abundance: few; j_gene: TRBJ1-2; CDR3aa: CAWRVDRGPWSTYGYTF; CDR3nt: TGTGCCTGGAGGGTCGACAGGGGGCCCTGGTCTACCTATGGCTACACCTTC
v_gene: TRBV30; d_gene: -; abundance: -; j_gene: TRBJ1-3; CDR3aa: CAWSPRPGGSGNTIYF; CDR3nt: TGTGCCTGGAGTCCCCGGCCGGGAGGCTCTGGAAACACCATATATTTT
v_gene: TRBV7-2; d_gene: TRBD1; abundance: -; j_gene: TRBJ1-2; CDR3aa: CASSFDRGQGYTF; CDR3nt: TGTGCCAGCAGCTTCGACAGGGGCCAGGGCTACACCTTC
v_gene: TRBV19; d_gene: -; abundance: once; j_gene: TRBJ1-1; CDR3aa: CASSYWADNTEAFF; CDR3nt: TGTGCCAGTAGTTACTGGGCAGACAACACTGAAGCTTTCTTT
v_gene: TRBV9; d_gene: TRBD2; abundance: -; j_gene: TRBJ2-7; CDR3aa: CASSVGASGAYEQYF; CDR3nt: TGTGCCAGCAGCGTAGGTGCCAGCGGGGCCTACGAGCAGTACTTC
v_gene: TRBV7-9; d_gene: TRBD1; abundance: -; j_gene: TRBJ1-2; CDR3aa: CASSPGTAPNYGYTF; CDR3nt: TGTGCCAGCAGCCCTGGGACAGCTCCTAACTATGGCTACACCTTC
v_gene: TRBV30; d_gene: TRBD1; abundance: -; j_gene: TRBJ1-1; CDR3aa: CAWSTTGGNTEAFF; CDR3nt: TGTGCCTGGAGTACGACAGGGGGTAACACTGAAGCTTTCTTT
v_gene: TRBV7-2; d_gene: -; abundance: -; j_gene: TRBJ1-1; CDR3aa: CASSLVGGNTEAFF; CDR3nt: TGTGCCAGCAGCTTAGTGGGGGGGAACACTGAAGCTTTCTTT
v_gene: TRBV11-1; d_gene: TRBD1; abundance: few; j_gene: TRBJ2-1; CDR3aa: CASSSWTGADNEQFF; CDR3nt: TGTGCCAGCAGCTCGTGGACAGGAGCGGACAATGAGCAGTTCTTC
v_gene: TRBV7-8; d_gene: -; abundance: -; j_gene: TRBJ2-7; CDR3aa: CASSSLIRQEKYEQYF; CDR3nt: TGTGCCAGCAGCTCACTAATAAGACAGGAGAAGTACGAGCAGTACTTC
v_gene: TRBV5-1; d_gene: TRBD2; abundance: -; j_gene: TRBJ2-5; CDR3aa: CASSLLSGRLAGQETQYF; CDR3nt: TGCGCCAGCAGCTTGTTGTCTGGGCGACTAGCGGGTCAAGAGACCCAGTACTTC
v_gene: TRBV5-6; d_gene: TRBD1; abundance: -; j_gene: TRBJ2-5; CDR3aa: CASSATGGRKTQYF; CDR3nt: TGTGCCAGCAGCGCCACAGGGGGAAGAAAGACCCAGTACTTC
v_gene: TRBV5-1; d_gene: -; abundance: -; j_gene: TRBJ1-1; CDR3aa: CASRPAGSQGTEAFF; CDR3nt: TGCGCCAGCAGACCTGCCGGGTCCCAGGGGACTGAAGCTTTCTTT
v_gene: TRBV6-5; d_gene: TRBD1; abundance: -; j_gene: TRBJ2-7; CDR3aa: CASSYRTGTYEQYF; CDR3nt: TGTGCCAGCAGTTATCGGACAGGGACTTACGAGCAGTACTTC
v_gene: TRBV3-1/TRBV3-2; d_gene: -; abundance: -; j_gene: TRBJ2-1; CDR3aa: CASSQVARGEQFF; CDR3nt: TGTGCCAGCAGCCAAGTCGCTAGGGGTGAGCAGTTCTTC
v_gene: TRBV19; d_gene: -; abundance: -; j_gene: TRBJ1-1; CDR3aa: CASSIELNTEAFF; CDR3nt: TGTGCCAGTAGTATTGAGTTGAACACTGAAGCTTTCTTT
v_gene: TRBV4-2; d_gene: TRBD2; abundance: few; j_gene: TRBJ2-5; CDR3aa: CASSQRGIQETQYF; CDR3nt: TGTGCCAGCAGCCAGCGGGGGATCCAAGAGACCCAGTACTTC
v_gene: TRBV6-2/TRBV6-3; d_gene: -; abundance: few; j_gene: TRBJ2-5; CDR3aa: CASSDWLQETQYF; CDR3nt: TGTGCCAGCAGTGACTGGCTTCAAGAGACCCAGTACTTC
v_gene: TRBV7-6; d_gene: TRBD2; abundance: -; j_gene: TRBJ2-7; CDR3aa: CASSPGGGTEQYF; CDR3nt: TGTGCCAGCAGCCCCGGGGGGGGTACCGAGCAGTACTTC
v_gene: TRBV5-1; d_gene: TRBD1; abundance: -; j_gene: TRBJ1-1; CDR3aa: CASSPRQGKGTEAFF; CDR3nt: TGCGCCAGCAGCCCCCGACAGGGGAAGGGCACTGAAGCTTTCTTT
v_gene: TRBV6-6; d_gene: TRBD1; abundance: -; j_gene: TRBJ1-5; CDR3aa: CASSFTGQGGNQPQHF; CDR3nt: TGTGCCAGCAGTTTCACGGGACAGGGAGGGAATCAGCCCCAGCATTTT
v_gene: TRBV2; d_gene: -; abundance: -; j_gene: TRBJ1-5; CDR3aa: CASNSGGGWSNQPQHF; CDR3nt: TGTGCCAGCAATTCGGGGGGTGGTTGGAGCAATCAGCCCCAGCATTTT
v_gene: TRBV5-1; d_gene: -; abundance: few; j_gene: TRBJ1-2; CDR3aa: CASSDDSYGYTF; CDR3nt: TGCGCCAGCAGCGATGACAGCTATGGCTACACCTTC
v_gene: TRBV24-1; d_gene: TRBD1; abundance: -; j_gene: TRBJ1-2; CDR3aa: CATSDPDRPEHYTF; CDR3nt: TGTGCCACCAGTGACCCGGACAGGCCGGAGCACTACACCTTC
v_gene: TRBV7-2; d_gene: -; abundance: -; j_gene: TRBJ1-5; CDR3aa: CASSLAGRTNQPQHF; CDR3nt: TGTGCCAGCAGCTTAGCAGGCAGGACAAATCAGCCCCAGCATTTT
v_gene: TRBV7-3; d_gene: TRBD1; abundance: -; j_gene: TRBJ2-5; CDR3aa: CASSSHAGGQTVVQETQYF; CDR3nt: TGTGCCAGCAGCTCACACGCTGGGGGACAGACGGTAGTACAAGAGACCCAGTACTTC
v_gene: TRBV11-3; d_gene: -; abundance: few; j_gene: TRBJ2-1; CDR3aa: CASSLTGDEQFF; CDR3nt: TGTGCCAGCAGCTTGACGGGGGATGAGCAGTTCTTC
v_gene: TRBV18; d_gene: -; abundance: -; j_gene: TRBJ2-7; CDR3aa: CASSPDTYEQYF; CDR3nt: TGTGCCAGCTCGCCGGACACCTACGAGCAGTACTTC